This is a list of T cell receptor beta chains from one sample in a study of CD8+CD57+ T cells in acquired aplastic anemia. TCRdb re-called the reads with MiXCR, one entry per CDR3 protein. The sample shows around 170,000 distinct CDR3 sequences, about 60% of them seen only once. Sequencing input: sorted CD4+, CD8+, or CD8+CD57+ T cells (not recorded which) from PBMCs. The origin of the receptors is a human donor in good health. Both conserved end residues are part of each CDR3. A D gene is named only where the DNA matches it firmly. Clone size is not always given. Where it is, it says once, few, many or a class for expanded clones.

length: 14; D: TRBD1; size: once; J: TRBJ2-1; V: TRBV19; CDR3: CASSPPGQVDEQFF; DNA: TGTGCCAGTAGTCCTCCCGGACAGGTGGATGAGCAGTTCTTC
length: 13; D: -; size: -; J: TRBJ1-4; V: TRBV5-1; CDR3: CASSSAPGEKLFF; DNA: TGCGCCAGCAGCTCGGCTCCAGGAGAAAAACTGTTTTTT
length: 16; D: TRBD2; size: many; J: TRBJ2-3; V: TRBV6-4; CDR3: CASSDGAGGTTDTQYF; DNA: TGTGCCAGCAGTGACGGAGCGGGAGGGACCACAGATACGCAGTATTTT
length: 15; D: -; size: -; J: TRBJ2-7; V: TRBV20-1; CDR3: CSARAAGDRVYEQYF; DNA: TGCAGTGCTAGAGCTGCGGGGGACAGAGTCTACGAGCAGTACTTC
length: 12; D: -; size: -; J: TRBJ2-7; V: TRBV2; CDR3: CASNTDSYEQYF; DNA: TGTGCCAGCAACACCGACTCCTACGAGCAGTACTTC
length: 13; D: -; size: -; J: TRBJ2-3; V: TRBV29-1; CDR3: CSVARGGTDTQYF; DNA: TGCAGCGTTGCCAGGGGTGGCACAGATACGCAGTATTTT
length: 10; D: -; size: once; J: TRBJ2-7; V: TRBV20-1; CDR3: CSAPLSEQYF; DNA: TGCAGTGCCCCCCTGTCCGAGCAGTACTTC
length: 13; D: TRBD1; size: many; J: TRBJ1-1; V: TRBV11-1; CDR3: CASSPTGLAEAFF; DNA: TGTGCCAGCAGCCCGACAGGGTTGGCTGAAGCTTTCTTT
length: 17; D: TRBD1; size: -; J: TRBJ2-7; V: TRBV4-1; CDR3: CASSQESSGTGLYEQYF; DNA: TGCGCCAGCAGCCAAGAGTCATCCGGGACAGGACTCTACGAGCAGTACTTC
length: 16; D: TRBD2; size: -; J: TRBJ2-3; V: TRBV2; CDR3: CASSEGGSGRRDTQYF; DNA: TGTGCCAGCAGTGAAGGTGGTAGCGGGAGGCGAGATACGCAGTATTTT
length: 18; D: TRBD1; size: -; J: TRBJ1-6; V: TRBV2; CDR3: CASRVASGDRARGVPLHF; DNA: TGTGCCAGCAGGGTCGCTAGCGGGGACAGGGCCAGAGGCGTACCCCTCCACTTT
length: 13; D: -; size: -; J: TRBJ2-7; V: TRBV7-9; CDR3: CASSSYRQDEQYF; DNA: TGTGCCAGCAGCTCATATCGACAGGACGAGCAGTACTTC
length: 15; D: -; size: -; J: TRBJ2-7; V: TRBV7-8; CDR3: CASSPRRVGFDEQYF; DNA: TGTGCCAGCAGCCCTAGGAGGGTTGGTTTCGACGAGCAGTACTTC
length: 14; D: TRBD1; size: few; J: TRBJ1-5; V: TRBV29-1; CDR3: CSPYDRVGNQPQHF; DNA: TGCAGCCCTTATGACAGGGTCGGCAATCAGCCCCAGCATTTT
length: 13; D: -; size: few; J: TRBJ2-5; V: TRBV12-3/TRBV12-4; CDR3: CASSFGVQETQYF; DNA: TGTGCCAGCAGTTTCGGCGTCCAAGAGACCCAGTACTTC
length: 16; D: TRBD1; size: -; J: TRBJ1-1; V: TRBV10-3; CDR3: CAITGTASNSNTEAFF; DNA: TGTGCCATCACTGGGACAGCGAGTAATTCGAACACTGAAGCTTTCTTT
length: 13; D: TRBD1; size: -; J: TRBJ1-2; V: TRBV29-1; CDR3: CSVEGQGIGGYTF; DNA: TGCAGCGTTGAGGGACAGGGGATCGGGGGCTACACCTTC
length: 14; D: TRBD2; size: many; J: TRBJ2-3; V: TRBV7-2; CDR3: CASSLVPGGDTQYF; DNA: TGTGCCAGCAGCTTAGTACCGGGAGGAGATACGCAGTATTTT
length: 14; D: TRBD1; size: once; J: TRBJ1-2; V: TRBV19; CDR3: CASSGTGGYYGYTF; DNA: TGTGCCAGTAGTGGGACAGGGGGATACTATGGCTACACCTTC
length: 15; D: -; size: many; J: TRBJ2-3; V: TRBV6-2/TRBV6-3; CDR3: CASTDPDGSTDTQYF; DNA: TGTGCCAGCACCGACCCCGACGGCTCCACAGATACGCAGTATTTT
length: 15; D: -; size: -; J: TRBJ2-7; V: TRBV20-1; CDR3: CSARVPGQITYEQYF; DNA: TGCAGTGCTAGAGTCCCGGGACAAATAACCTACGAGCAGTACTTC
length: 15; D: -; size: -; J: TRBJ1-1; V: TRBV15; CDR3: CATSRDRGQGKEAFF; DNA: TGTGCCACCAGCAGAGATAGGGGCCAAGGAAAGGAAGCTTTCTTT
length: 11; D: TRBD2; size: -; J: TRBJ2-7; V: TRBV7-2; CDR3: CASSRGGEQYF; DNA: TGTGCCAGCAGCCGGGGGGGGGAGCAGTACTTC
length: 14; D: -; size: -; J: TRBJ2-2; V: TRBV20-1; CDR3: CSASGHQNTGELFF; DNA: TGCAGTGCATCGGGACATCAGAACACCGGGGAGCTGTTTTTT
length: 13; D: -; size: -; J: TRBJ2-5; V: TRBV13; CDR3: CASSFTSQETQYF; DNA: TGTGCCAGCAGCTTCACATCGCAAGAGACCCAGTACTTC
length: 14; D: -; size: -; J: TRBJ1-1; V: TRBV7-4; CDR3: CASREQPMNTEAFF; DNA: TGTGCCAGCAGAGAACAGCCCATGAACACTGAAGCTTTCTTT
length: 12; D: -; size: -; J: TRBJ2-2; V: TRBV25-1; CDR3: CASKRETGELFF; DNA: TGTGCCAGCAAGAGGGAAACCGGGGAGCTGTTTTTT
length: 15; D: -; size: once; J: TRBJ2-7; V: TRBV7-6; CDR3: CASSLNSQGTYEQYF; DNA: TGTGCCAGCAGCTTAAATAGCCAGGGAACCTACGAGCAGTACTTC
length: 15; D: -; size: many; J: TRBJ2-1; V: TRBV2; CDR3: CASSEYRSSYNEQFF; DNA: TGTGCCAGCAGTGAATATAGGAGCTCCTACAATGAGCAGTTCTTC
length: 16; D: -; size: -; J: TRBJ2-7; V: TRBV7-8; CDR3: CASSFTFSGRHYEQYF; DNA: TGTGCCAGCAGCTTCACGTTCTCAGGGAGGCACTACGAGCAGTACTTC
length: 12; D: -; size: few; J: TRBJ2-7; V: TRBV5-1; CDR3: CASSAPGHEQYF; DNA: TGCGCCAGCAGCGCGCCCGGACACGAGCAGTACTTC
length: 12; D: TRBD1; size: many; J: TRBJ2-5; V: TRBV25-1; CDR3: CASGQGAQTQYF; DNA: TGTGCCAGCGGACAGGGGGCGCAGACCCAGTACTTC
length: 15; D: -; size: -; J: TRBJ2-7; V: TRBV6-6; CDR3: CASSYSMGSSYEQYF; DNA: TGTGCCAGCAGTTACTCGATGGGCTCCTCCTACGAGCAGTACTTC
length: 9; D: -; size: -; J: TRBJ2-5; V: TRBV7-9; CDR3: CASQETQYF; DNA: TGTGCCAGCCAAGAGACCCAGTACTTC
length: 14; D: -; size: -; J: TRBJ2-7; V: TRBV20-1; CDR3: CSARGLRGTYEQYF; DNA: TGCAGTGCTAGAGGCCTCAGGGGAACCTACGAGCAGTACTTC
length: 14; D: TRBD1; size: many; J: TRBJ2-7; V: TRBV27; CDR3: CASSSGDSSYEQYF; DNA: TGTGCCAGCAGTTCCGGGGACAGCTCCTACGAGCAGTACTTC
length: 14; D: -; size: -; J: TRBJ2-3; V: TRBV24-1; CDR3: CATSDVRGSDTQYF; DNA: TGTGCCACCAGTGACGTGAGAGGGTCAGATACGCAGTATTTT
length: 16; D: -; size: -; J: TRBJ1-2; V: TRBV20-1; CDR3: CSAKPLHGRVNYGYTF; DNA: TGCAGTGCCAAACCATTACACGGGAGGGTTAACTATGGCTACACCTTC
length: 12; D: -; size: -; J: TRBJ2-7; V: TRBV7-3; CDR3: CASSLQSHEQYF; DNA: TGTGCCAGCAGCTTACAGTCCCACGAGCAGTACTTC
length: 14; D: -; size: many; J: TRBJ2-2; V: TRBV9; CDR3: CASSVGGNTGELFF; DNA: TGTGCCAGCAGCGTAGGGGGGAACACCGGGGAGCTGTTTTTT
length: 14; D: -; size: -; J: TRBJ2-7; V: TRBV5-1; CDR3: CASSLEARAYEQYF; DNA: TGCGCCAGCAGCTTGGAAGCGAGGGCTTACGAGCAGTACTTC
length: 17; D: -; size: -; J: TRBJ2-7; V: TRBV9; CDR3: CASSAEGLGLDSYEQYF; DNA: TGTGCCAGCAGCGCAGAGGGCCTAGGATTGGATTCCTACGAGCAGTACTTC
length: 14; D: -; size: -; J: TRBJ2-3; V: TRBV11-2; CDR3: CASSLRDGTDTQYF; DNA: TGTGCCAGCAGCCTCCGGGACGGGACCGATACGCAGTATTTT
length: 15; D: TRBD1; size: -; J: TRBJ2-1; V: TRBV5-6; CDR3: CASSSGQASYNEQFF; DNA: TGTGCCAGCAGCTCCGGACAGGCCTCCTACAATGAGCAGTTCTTC
length: 15; D: TRBD1; size: many; J: TRBJ2-5; V: TRBV5-1; CDR3: CASSADRVGQETQYF; DNA: TGCGCCAGCAGCGCCGACAGGGTGGGCCAAGAGACCCAGTACTTC
length: 13; D: -; size: -; J: TRBJ2-5; V: TRBV5-5; CDR3: CASSLATQETQYF; DNA: TGTGCCAGCAGCTTGGCTACCCAAGAGACCCAGTACTTC